Listed below are T cell receptor beta chains from one sample, sequenced in a study of spatial heterogeneity in lung cancer. Each CDR3 protein gets one entry after TCRdb re-called the 5' RACE reads with MiXCR. The data contain approximately 10,000 distinct CDR3 sequences, just over 14% of them singletons. Source: lung tumor tissue, taken at surgery. The receptors derive from a male donor with early-stage non-small cell lung cancer. Both conserved end residues are part of each CDR3. Fields, in order: V gene, CDR3 length, CDR3 protein.

V: TRBV2
length: 16
CDR3: CASSEFWRGGTDTQYF

V: TRBV7-2
length: 14
CDR3: CASSQREAWHEQYF

V: TRBV29-1
length: 17
CDR3: CSARQGAFLLLGNTIYF

V: TRBV29-1
length: 13
CDR3: CSVEGGMGETQYF

V: TRBV3-1
length: 17
CDR3: CASSQGMVQAGVGEQYF

V: TRBV6-2/TRBV6-3
length: 14
CDR3: CASSLGINSYEQYF

V: TRBV20-1
length: 15
CDR3: CSALSTSGSSDTQYF

V: TRBV4-1
length: 14
CDR3: CASRGLVAYNEQFF

V: TRBV19
length: 16
CDR3: CASSIGGGGSYNEQFF

V: TRBV20-1
length: 13
CDR3: CSALGQIDQPQHF

V: TRBV6-6
length: 13
CDR3: CASRFKGSYEQYF

V: TRBV10-2
length: 12
CDR3: CASSAVNTEAFF

V: TRBV7-6
length: 15
CDR3: CASSFDQHGGTEAFF

V: TRBV6-2/TRBV6-3
length: 14
CDR3: CASSNAAGAYEQYF

V: TRBV6-2/TRBV6-3
length: 16
CDR3: CASSPWGGENTGELFF

V: TRBV12-3/TRBV12-4
length: 17
CDR3: CASSRTLGAGAPVEQYF

V: TRBV6-2/TRBV6-3
length: 17
CDR3: CASSYSTGRGRNQPQHF

V: TRBV7-2
length: 14
CDR3: CASSESGQTYEQYF

V: TRBV27
length: 16
CDR3: CASSALGRVTTGELFF

V: TRBV29-1
length: 11
CDR3: CSVREFGELFF

V: TRBV12-3/TRBV12-4
length: 15
CDR3: CASSFPTSGTDTQYF

V: TRBV3-1
length: 14
CDR3: CASSQDDSDTEAFF

V: TRBV6-6
length: 15
CDR3: CASSSPQLGRYEQYF

V: TRBV7-6
length: 22
CDR3: CASSLAYPRWTSGGLELNEQFF

V: TRBV12-3/TRBV12-4
length: 15
CDR3: CASSLDSSGTDTQYF

V: TRBV2
length: 13
CDR3: CASGTGFNSPLHF

V: TRBV6-5
length: 14
CDR3: CASSSGQETNGYTF

V: TRBV7-2
length: 16
CDR3: CASRRNRLAGVETQYF

V: TRBV4-3
length: 17
CDR3: CASSQDGRGGSGNTIYF

V: TRBV6-5
length: 13
CDR3: CASSFQGHLEAFF

V: TRBV5-1
length: 15
CDR3: CASSSQGTGANVLTF

V: TRBV20-1
length: 15
CDR3: CSARLMSAVSYEQYF

V: TRBV5-6
length: 16
CDR3: CASSSSGRRDTGELFF

V: TRBV6-1
length: 15
CDR3: CASSPGRAALYGYTF

V: TRBV5-6
length: 16
CDR3: CASSSGVSLSGNTIYF

V: TRBV7-2
length: 13
CDR3: CASSSESGYEQYF

V: TRBV19
length: 16
CDR3: CASSIDRVGGTDTQYF

V: TRBV6-5
length: 14
CDR3: CASSSRQLNQPQHF

V: TRBV6-1
length: 14
CDR3: CASTRDYTTGELFF

V: TRBV6-5
length: 16
CDR3: CASSHSGGLLSDTQYF

V: TRBV20-1
length: 15
CDR3: CSAERPGGVHETQYF

V: TRBV5-4
length: 15
CDR3: CASSSNRGINEKLFF

V: TRBV20-1
length: 14
CDR3: CSASGALGNTEAFF

V: TRBV3-2
length: 17
CDR3: CASSQPTSGKTPGELFF

V: TRBV20-1
length: 13
CDR3: CSAGSSVQETQYF

V: TRBV24-1
length: 12
CDR3: CATSDFYNEQFF

V: TRBV12-3/TRBV12-4
length: 11
CDR3: CASTWGDTQYF

V: TRBV20-1
length: 16
CDR3: CSARDGRVPSTGELFF

V: TRBV30
length: 13
CDR3: CAWSNSGANVLTF

V: TRBV20-1
length: 12
CDR3: CSAVGQVYEQYF

V: TRBV20-1
length: 17
CDR3: CSARGRHRGRTSDTQYF

V: TRBV28
length: 12
CDR3: CASSLRGGEQYF

V: TRBV7-2
length: 13
CDR3: CASSLEPHEKLFF

V: TRBV20-1
length: 15
CDR3: CSARDVKKDNYEQYF

V: TRBV9
length: 15
CDR3: CASSRYRDLPYEQYF

V: TRBV20-1
length: 15
CDR3: CSARDPAAGPGEQYF